Here is one T cell receptor (beta chain) with its context. This record belongs to a study of T cell changes during pregnancy in multiple sclerosis. Sequenced by immunoSEQ multiplex PCR; TCRdb stores in-frame clones only, minus some. The sample gives tens of thousands of clones, about 93% of which show up once; 0.5% to 0.65% is in the top ten. The sample in question was CD4+ T cells from peripheral blood mononuclear cells, obtained in the third trimester of pregnancy. The TCR sequence derives from a female donor with multiple sclerosis, enrolled in a pregnancy study.

The CDR3 nucleotides are TGTGCCAGCTCATTAGGACAGAACAATGAGCAGTTCTTC. As protein: CASSLGQNNEQFF. The chain employs TRBV18 and TRBJ2-1; perhaps TRBD1 as D (6 bases). CDR1 is KGHSH, CDR2 LQKENI, per germline. V was clipped by 5 bases and J by 5 bases, with 10 bases between them. This CDR3 has 13 amino acids.